These 9 T cell receptor beta chains were all obtained from the same sample, sequenced in a study of blood T cell repertoires in COVID-19 (TCRdb year 2020). Library method: the immunoSEQ multiplex PCR assay. Here the immuneACCESS table is served through TCRdb, limited to in-frame sequences with V and J called. Missing clones are a known gap in these copies; in checked studies unresolved V genes cover under half, and the rest lacks a known reason. The sample table holds a few hundred thousand clones, of which 70% to 90% were seen once. About 6% of the sample belongs to the ten largest clones. The sequenced sample consisted of peripheral blood. Every receptor here comes from a young man who had recovered from COVID-19.

This sequence joins TRBV5-4 and TRBJ2-1, with TRBD2 matching 13 bases. J lost 5 bases, V lost 4 bases, and 3 bases had no gene match. Germline loops: CDR1 SGHNT, CDR2 YYREEE (reference sequence). The CDR3 length is 15 residues. CDR3 loop: CASSLTSGGDNEQFF. In DNA form, the CDR3 reads TGTGCCAGCAGCCTCACTAGCGGGGGGGACAATGAGCAGTTCTTC.

The DNA of the CDR3 is TGTGCCAGCAGTTATGGGGCCACCCCGGGCGGAGATACGCAGTATTTT. Amino acids: CASSYGATPGGDTQYF. This rearrangement joins TRBV6-6 to TRBJ2-3, with a tentative D call TRBD1 (5 bases). Germline-derived CDR1 and CDR2 are MNHNY and SVGAGI (reference sequence). Between the trimmed V and J ends, which lost 3 bases and 5 bases, there was a span of 18 bases. This CDR3 is 16 amino acids long.

The chain employs TRBV18 and TRBJ1-1; 8 nucleotides line up with TRBD1. The CDR3 runs to 14 residues. Losses at the gene ends were 3 bases for V and 4 bases for J; bases not matched to a gene: 4. CDR1 KGHSH and CDR2 LQKENI come from the germline V gene. The CDR3 coding sequence is TGTGCCAGCTCACCGGACAGGGAGATCACTGAAGCTTTCTTT. It codes for CASSPDREITEAFF.

The V and J genes are TRBV7-9 and TRBJ1-5; 7 bases are shared with TRBD1. CDR1 SEHNR and CDR2 FQNEAQ come from the germline V gene (reference sequence). The CDR3 spans 15 residues. With 5 bases clipped from V and 2 bases from J, the junction kept 6 bases outside the gene matches. DNA of the CDR3: TGTGCCAGCAGCCCAGGGGGATTGGGCAATCAGCCCCAGCATTTT. This encodes CASSPGGLGNQPQHF.

The CDR3 protein is CASSVGGGMDTEAFF. The DNA for the CDR3 is TGTGCCAGCAGCGTAGGTGGGGGGATGGACACTGAAGCTTTCTTT. This chain uses TRBV9 with TRBJ1-1, with D maybe TRBD1 (5 bases). Germline loops: CDR1 SGDLS, CDR2 YYNGEE. Between the trimmed V and J ends, which lost 0 bases and 3 bases, there was a span of 12 bases. The CDR3 is 15 residues long.

V usage is TRBV6-2 or TRBV6-3 and J usage is TRBJ1-2, with D unresolved. Germline CDR1 is MNHEY and CDR2 is SVGEGT. This CDR3 comprises 18 residues. The V and J ends lost 5 bases and 6 bases respectively, with 28 bases between them. CDR3 region: CASSHGPWEPQRLDGYTF. The CDR3 DNA reads TGTGCCAGCAGTCACGGCCCGTGGGAGCCCCAACGGCTAGATGGCTACACCTTC.

The chain combines TRBV5-1 with TRBJ1-1; no definite D call. In germline, CDR1 is SGHRS, CDR2 YFSETQ. This CDR3 has 15 residues. V gave up 0 bases and J gave up 7 bases, with 16 bases separating them. The CDR3 coding sequence is TGCGCCAGCAGCTTGGCCTTGGGAGGGAGAGGTGAAGCTTTCTTT. Protein product: CASSLALGGRGEAFF.

This clone showed up just a few times. The chain couples TRBV4-1 to TRBJ2-2; a possible D gene is TRBD1 (6 bases). V shed 10 bases and J shed 5 bases, with 11 bases lying between them. The CDR3 is 12 amino acids. Germline-derived CDR1 and CDR2 are MGHRA and YSYEKL. The CDR3 nucleotides read TGCGCCACCTCCAGGGGTACCGGGGAGCTGTTTTTT. It is translated as CATSRGTGELFF.

CDR3 bases: TGTGCCAGCAGATGGAGTCTAGCGGGGGGCACAGATACGCAGTATTTT. Protein: CASRWSLAGGTDTQYF. The chain carries TRBV13 and TRBJ2-3, with 10 bases identical to TRBD2. V was clipped by 6 bases and J by 1 base; unmatched bases: 7. Germline-derived CDR1 and CDR2 are PRHDT and FYEKMQ (reference sequence). The CDR3 covers 16 residues.